Below, one TCR beta chain is given with its context. Antigen: not known. These data are taken from a study of post-analysis software for immune sequencing data. Study background: Patients had relapsing-remitting, secondary progressive or progressive-relapsing multiple sclerosis; some lacked subtype.

Overall study results and limits: Roughly five TRBV segments appeared more often in patients than in controls, and TRBV5-6, TRBV5-1 and TRBV20-1 were among these.

CDR1 and CDR2 from the germline V gene are SEHNR and FQNEAQ (reference sequence). This CDR3 contains 16 residues. cDNA libraries of TCR beta carried unique molecular identifiers. TCRdb used MiXCR to reprocess the PCR reads, holding one entry per CDR3 protein. This sample has 750,000 to 900,000 distinct CDR3 sequences, with just over 45% found just once. This chain connects TRBV7-9 to TRBJ2-4, with no clear D. The assigned J gene may be wrong: the sequence end matches TRBJ2-7 better. Sequenced material: blood. The TCR comes from a girl under 18 with multiple sclerosis. CDR3 residues: CASSLVGGLLSYEQYF. The CDR3 coding sequence is TGTGCCAGCAGCTTAGTCGGCGGCCTCCTATCCTACGAGCAGTACTTC.